Below are 29 T cell receptor beta chains sequenced from a single sample in a study of T cells in localized non-small cell lung cancer (dated by TCRdb to 2018 to 2021). Library generation was performed with the immunoSEQ multiplex PCR assay. Entries here come from immuneACCESS through TCRdb and include only in-frame sequences with V and J called. Some clones fail to appear in such tables; in the studies checked, an unresolved V gene covers under half of the shortfall, and the cause of the remainder is unknown. The sample table contains about 28,000 clones; only one count was recorded for roughly four fifths of them. Of the sample, 5% to 6.5% is held by the ten largest clones. This sample comprised peripheral blood mononuclear cells, obtained before any cancer treatment. These receptors originate from a man aged 35 to 69 with stage III lung adenocarcinoma.

This clone has just one count. This chain joins TRBV28 and TRBJ1-2; 10 positions match TRBD1. Germline V CDR1 and CDR2: MDHEN, SYDVKM. J gave up 0 bases and V 8 bases, and 3 bases lay outside the gene matches. This CDR3 spans 14 amino acids. CDR3 protein: CASGTGASNYGYTF. CDR3 in DNA: TGTGCCAGCGGGACAGGGGCCTCTAACTATGGCTACACCTTC.

The chain employs TRBV6-6 and TRBJ2-1, with unresolved D. The CDR3 covers 11 residues. Germline V gene data show CDR1 as MNHNY and CDR2 as SVGAGI (reference sequence). V was pared by 1 base and J by 8 bases, with 3 bases between. The CDR3 sequence: CASSYFDEQFF. CDR3 in DNA: TGTGCCAGCAGTTACTTCGATGAGCAGTTCTTC.

This clone was counted between two and nine times. This chain joins TRBV30 and TRBJ2-5; the D gene is possibly TRBD2 (5 bases). The CDR3 length is 16 residues. Trimming took 1 base from V and 9 from J, leaving 24 bases between them. CDR1 GTSNPN and CDR2 SVGIG come from the germline V gene (reference sequence). The CDR3 loop reads CAWSGILLGAQLSQYF. CDR3 nucleotides: TGTGCCTGGAGTGGAATCTTACTAGGCGCCCAGTTGTCCCAGTACTTC.

The chain joins TRBV30 to TRBJ1-4; D is possibly TRBD1 (5 bases). Germline values: CDR1 GTSNPN, CDR2 SVGIG (reference sequence). The CDR3 has 12 amino acids. Trimming took off 2 bases at V and 10 bases at J, with 11 bases between the two ends. The CDR3 sequence is CAWSPGDGKLFF. The CDR3 DNA is TGTGCCTGGAGTCCGGGGGACGGAAAACTGTTTTTT. Complete variable domain (other parts from reference TRBV30 and TRBJ1-4): SQTIHQWPATLVQPVGSPLSLECTVEGTSNPNLYWYRQAAGRGLQLLFYSVGIGQISSEVPQNLSASRPQDRQFILSSKKLLLSDSGFYLCAWSPGDGKLFFGSGTQLSVL.

V gene TRBV2 combines with J gene TRBJ2-7; 7 bases fit TRBD1. CDR3 length: 13 amino acids. J was trimmed by 2 bases and V by 8 bases; bases with no gene match: 6. CDR1 is SNHLY, CDR2 FYNNEI, per germline. CDR3 nucleotide sequence: TGTGCCAGCCGCAGGGACAGTGCCTACGAGCAGTACTTC. Its translation: CASRRDSAYEQYF.

This chain joins TRBV9 and TRBJ2-5; the match to TRBD2 covers 8 bases. The V gene end was trimmed by 4 bases and the J gene end by 1 base; junction bases not matched to a gene: 6. The CDR3 is 15 residues long. The germline V gene encodes CDR1 SGDLS and CDR2 YYNGEE. Here the CDR3 DNA reads TGTGCCAGCAGCTCCTACGGGGGGGGCCAAGAGACCCAGTACTTC. Translated: CASSSYGGGQETQYF.

The chain employs TRBV4-1 and TRBJ1-3; D gene uncertain. The V gene's germline CDR1 is MGHRA and CDR2 YSYEKL. The CDR3 consists of 17 residues. V was trimmed by 1 base and J by 4 bases, leaving 17 bases between them. The CDR3 spells CASSQGSGRVYGNTIYF. Written as DNA, the CDR3 is TGCGCCAGCAGCCAAGGGAGTGGCAGAGTCTACGGAAACACCATATATTTT.

CDR3 in DNA: TGTGCCACCGGGGCGGGGCAAGAGACCCAGTACTTC. Protein product: CATGAGQETQYF. The J gene is TRBJ2-5, the V gene TRBV19, with a weak D call TRBD2 (6 bases). The CDR3 is 12 residues long. Germline values: CDR1 LNHDA, CDR2 SQIVND (reference sequence). Trimming shortened V by 10 bases and J by 2 bases, and 11 bases separated the two germline ends.

This clone was seen only a few times. The chain couples TRBV12-5 to TRBJ1-1; the D gene is possibly TRBD1 (5 bases). Trimming took off 1 base at V and 4 bases at J, with 13 bases between the two ends. This CDR3 is 15 amino acids long. CDR1 LGHNT and CDR2 FRNRAP come from the germline V gene. The CDR3 sequence: CASGLGGAGTTEAFF. The CDR3 DNA reads as TGTGCTAGTGGTTTGGGAGGGGCCGGAACCACTGAAGCTTTCTTT.

The J gene is TRBJ1-5, the V gene TRBV19; tentative D call: TRBD1 (5 bases). Germline loops: CDR1 LNHDA, CDR2 SQIVND (reference sequence). The V gene lost 6 bases and the J gene lost 7 bases, with 13 bases spanning the gap. The CDR3 length is 13 residues. CDR3 region: CASSQGTAQPQHF. The CDR3 DNA follows: TGTGCCAGTAGCCAGGGCACTGCCCAGCCCCAGCATTTT. The full variable domain, rest sourced from reference TRBV19 and TRBJ1-5, is DGGITQSPKYLFRKEGQNVTLSCEQNLNHDAMYWYRQDPGQGLRLIYYSQIVNDFQKGDIAEGYSVSREKKESFPLTVTSAQKNPTAFYLCASSQGTAQPQHFGDGTRLSIL.

V and J are TRBV5-6 and TRBJ2-5; TRBD1 is a possible D gene (6 bases). Germline V lookup: CDR1 SGHDT, CDR2 YYEEEE. This CDR3 has 16 amino acids. Trimming took off 1 base at V and 2 bases at J, with 15 bases between the two ends. CDR3 bases: TGTGCCAGCAGCTTGATGAACAGGGTCTCACAAGAGACCCAGTACTTC. This translates into CASSLMNRVSQETQYF.

This rearrangement joins TRBV29-1 to TRBJ2-7; TRBD1 matches 9 bases. Per the germline V gene, CDR1 is SQVTM and CDR2 is ANQGSEA. The CDR3 loop spans 13 amino acids. J was trimmed by 5 bases and V by 7 bases; bases with no gene match: 9. The CDR3 is CSGGTGTGNEQYF. The CDR3 DNA reads TGCAGCGGGGGGACCGGGACAGGGAACGAGCAGTACTTC.

V usage is TRBV5-1 and J usage is TRBJ2-2; D possibly corresponds to TRBD1 (6 bases). This CDR3 comprises 16 residues. Per the germline V gene, CDR1 is SGHRS and CDR2 is YFSETQ. Trimming left V 4 bases short and J 0 bases short, with 13 bases between. The CDR3 sequence is CASSMAPGANTGELFF. CDR3 DNA: TGCGCCAGCAGCATGGCGCCAGGGGCGAACACCGGGGAGCTGTTTTTT.

This clone occurred once. The chain is built from TRBV6-1 and TRBJ1-5, with a possible D match to TRBD1 (6 bases). V lost 5 bases and J 4 bases, leaving 9 bases between the germline ends. Germline-derived CDR1 and CDR2 are MNHNS and SASEGT. This CDR3 comprises 13 residues. CDR3 residues: CASSSQGNQPQHF. The CDR3 bases are TGTGCCAGCAGTAGTCAGGGGAATCAGCCCCAGCATTTT.

This clone was observed once. The V call is TRBV30, the J call TRBJ2-1; 7 bases map to TRBD1. The germline gives CDR1 GTSNPN, CDR2 SVGIG (reference sequence). The length of the CDR3 is 11 residues. The J segment lost 4 bases and the V segment lost 8 bases, leaving 2 bases of the junction unmatched. CDR3 sequence: CARDSYNEQFF. CDR3 DNA sequence: TGTGCCAGGGACAGTTACAATGAGCAGTTCTTC.

V gene TRBV28 combines with J gene TRBJ1-2, with 9 bases identical to TRBD1. V gave up 3 bases and J gave up 6 bases; unmatched junction bases: 11. This CDR3 is 16 amino acids long. Germline V gives CDR1 MDHEN, CDR2 SYDVKM. The CDR3 nucleotides are TGTGCCAGCAGTTTGGTGGGGACAGGGAATTACAATGGCTACACCTTC. This gives the protein CASSLVGTGNYNGYTF.

The rearrangement joins TRBV10-3 to TRBJ1-6, with 7 bases lining up with TRBD1. This CDR3 is built from 12 residues. The germline V gene has CDR1 ENHRY and CDR2 SYGVKD. V lost 6 bases to trimming and J lost 11 bases; unmatched junction nucleotides: 4. DNA of the CDR3: TGTGCCATCAGCGTACAGGGGCCACCCCTCCACTTT. It is translated as CAISVQGPPLHF.

This chain connects TRBV19 to TRBJ1-5; D is unclear. The CDR3 has 16 residues. The ends were cut back, 0 bases at V and 5 bases at J, with 14 bases in the middle. Germline lookup yields CDR1 LNHDA and CDR2 SQIVND (reference sequence). CDR3 sequence: CASSIEYNWGDQPQHF. In DNA, the CDR3 is TGTGCCAGTAGTATAGAGTACAATTGGGGAGATCAGCCCCAGCATTTT.

In regard to this clone: A junction boundary mismatches the germline segment, possibly from a read error. This rearrangement joins TRBV7-8 to TRBJ1-5; D is unclear. The germline gives CDR1 SGHVS, CDR2 FQNEAQ. The CDR3 runs to 15 residues. In DNA, the CDR3 is TGTGCCAGCAGCCTAGCGTCAGGCGTGGCTCAGCCCCAGCATTTT. Translated, it gives CASSLASGVAQPQHF.

This sequence joins TRBV5-4 and TRBJ2-1, with D hard to call. This CDR3 spans 13 amino acids. Between the trimmed V and J ends, which lost 4 bases and 2 bases, there was a span of 7 bases. Germline-derived CDR1 and CDR2 are SGHNT and YYREEE (reference sequence). This CDR3 is CASSPTAYNEQFF. The CDR3 nucleotides are TGTGCCAGCAGCCCCACGGCCTACAATGAGCAGTTCTTC.

V usage is TRBV5-4 and J usage is TRBJ2-2, with D perhaps matching TRBD2 (6 bases). CDR1 is SGHNT, CDR2 YYREEE, per germline (reference sequence). V was trimmed by 4 bases and J by 2 bases, leaving 9 bases between them. The CDR3 consists of 14 residues. CDR3 DNA: TGTGCCAGCAGCCCCGGGACTAACACCGGGGAGCTGTTTTTT. Residues: CASSPGTNTGELFF. Based on the CDR3 plus reference TRBV5-4 and TRBJ2-2, the full variable domain is ETGVTQSPTHLIKTRGQQVTLRCSSQSGHNTVSWYQQALGQGPQFIFQYYREEENGRGNFPPRFSGLQFPNYSSELNVNALELDDSALYLCASSPGTNTGELFFGEGSRLTVL.

The chain couples TRBV6-5 to TRBJ1-1, with D perhaps TRBD1 (5 bases). CDR1 and CDR2 (germline): MNHEY, SVGAGI. The germline V and J ends were trimmed by 4 bases and 2 bases, with 14 bases remaining between them. This CDR3 comprises 15 residues. Here the CDR3 reads CASSSSNGGNTEAFF. For the CDR3, the DNA is TGTGCCAGCAGTTCCTCCAACGGGGGAAACACTGAAGCTTTCTTT.

This rearrangement joins TRBV10-3 to TRBJ2-3; maybe TRBD2 (6 bases). The CDR3 contains 15 residues. The V end was cut by 4 bases, the J end by 6 bases, with 17 bases between. The germline gives CDR1 ENHRY, CDR2 SYGVKD. CDR3 sequence (DNA): TGTGCCATCAGTGCGGTAACTAGCATTGGGGATACGCAGTATTTT. This gives the protein CAISAVTSIGDTQYF.

The V call is TRBV7-2, the J call TRBJ2-7, with 10 bases aligning to TRBD1. The CDR3 spans 16 residues. From germline, CDR1 is SGHTA and CDR2 FQGNSA. J gave up 5 bases and V 4 bases, and 11 bases lay outside the gene matches. The CDR3 sequence is CASSSGPGQGIDEQYF. For the CDR3, the DNA is TGTGCCAGCAGCTCCGGACCGGGACAGGGGATCGACGAGCAGTACTTC.

The chain links TRBV7-2 to TRBJ2-7, with D uncertain. The CDR3 sequence is 13 residues long. CDR1 is SGHTA and CDR2 is FQGNSA in the germline V gene. V was shortened by 4 bases and J by 7 bases, with 14 bases between the two germline ends. The CDR3 region is CASSSQEVVEQYF. The CDR3 nucleotides read TGTGCCAGCAGCTCGCAAGAAGTAGTAGAGCAGTACTTC.

J is TRBJ2-1 and V is TRBV2; TRBD1 aligns across 7 bases. The CDR3 contains 19 residues. The J segment lost 0 bases and the V segment lost 4 bases, leaving 15 bases of the junction unmatched. Per germline, CDR1 SNHLY and CDR2 FYNNEI. The CDR3 loop reads CASSAQSQGLGSSYNEQFF. DNA for the CDR3: TGTGCCAGCAGTGCTCAATCACAGGGGTTGGGGAGCTCCTACAATGAGCAGTTCTTC.

This chain links TRBV29-1 with TRBJ2-5, with 7 bases matching TRBD1. Germline V gives CDR1 SQVTM, CDR2 ANQGSEA. The CDR3 runs 12 residues. V gave up 6 bases and J gave up 4 bases; unmatched junction bases: 5. As DNA, the CDR3 is TGCAGCGTCACCACAGGGGCAGAGACCCAGTACTTC. This gives the protein CSVTTGAETQYF.

The chain recombines TRBV11-1 with TRBJ2-1; D is possibly TRBD1 (6 bases). Trimming left V 5 bases short and J 0 bases short, with 14 bases between. The CDR3 is 16 amino acids. CDR1 is SGHAT, CDR2 FQDESV, per germline (reference sequence). The CDR3 here is CASSPRQVSSYNEQFF. DNA of the CDR3: TGTGCCAGCAGCCCCCGACAGGTGAGCTCCTACAATGAGCAGTTCTTC. The entire variable domain, with the rest obtained from reference TRBV11-1 and TRBJ2-1, is as follows: EAEVAQSPRYKITEKSQAVAFWCDPISGHATLYWYRQILGQGPELLVQFQDESVVDDSQLPKDRFSAERLKGVDSTLKIQPAELGDSAMYLCASSPRQVSSYNEQFFGPGTRLTVL.

J is TRBJ1-2 and V is TRBV7-9, with D unclear. The germline V and J ends were trimmed by 1 base and 6 bases, with 9 bases remaining between them. Germline V CDR1 and CDR2: SEHNR, FQNEAQ (reference sequence). This CDR3 is 13 amino acids long. The CDR3 DNA sequence: TGTGCCAGCAGCTTAGGGGTCGGGAATGGCTACACCTTC. Amino acids: CASSLGVGNGYTF.